This T cell receptor beta chain came from a study of T cell repertoires in cytomegalovirus infection. Looking at the study overall: Use of recently identified HLA-C-restricted and well-studied HLA-B-restricted CMV epitopes was part of the study. Public signatures in TCR beta pointed to CMV infection and matching HLA type. Study-level results: The study found HLA-C-restricted CMV-specific TCR beta clonotypes dominating the ex vivo response. Identification of carriers of CMV plus the relevant HLA was achieved through cumulative public TCR beta family frequency.

This clonotype has just a few counts. No antigen is known for it. TCRdb redid the calling of the reads with MiXCR, one entry per CDR3 protein. The repertoire holds around 100,000 distinct CDR3 sequences, with roughly 41% as singletons. The material sequenced was CD8+ T cells from cultured PBMCs, taken from culture after CMV antigen stimulation. The sequence derives from a human donor in good health (CMV status not recorded). Some clones in this sample may be carry-over from other donors' samples.

CDR3 region: CASSLPGQGTFF. In nucleotides, the CDR3 is TGTGCCAGTAGCTTACCGGGACAAGGAACTTTCTTT. V usage is TRBV19 and J usage is TRBJ1-1; TRBD1 might be the D (6 bases). V lost 6 bases to trimming and J lost 12 bases, with 17 bases between them. This CDR3 is 12 amino acids long. Germline lookup yields CDR1 LNHDA and CDR2 SQIVND (reference sequence).